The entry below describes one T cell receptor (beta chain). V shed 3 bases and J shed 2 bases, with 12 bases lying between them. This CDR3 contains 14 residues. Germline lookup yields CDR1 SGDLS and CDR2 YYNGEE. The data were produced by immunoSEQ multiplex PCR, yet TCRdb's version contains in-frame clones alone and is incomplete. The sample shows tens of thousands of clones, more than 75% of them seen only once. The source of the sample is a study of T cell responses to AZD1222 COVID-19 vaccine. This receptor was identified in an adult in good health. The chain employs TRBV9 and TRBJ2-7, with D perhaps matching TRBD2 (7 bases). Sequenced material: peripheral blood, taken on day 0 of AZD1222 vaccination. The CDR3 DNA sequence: TGTGCCAGCAGCGCGGGGGGCCTGACCTACGAGCAGTACTTC. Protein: CASSAGGLTYEQYF.